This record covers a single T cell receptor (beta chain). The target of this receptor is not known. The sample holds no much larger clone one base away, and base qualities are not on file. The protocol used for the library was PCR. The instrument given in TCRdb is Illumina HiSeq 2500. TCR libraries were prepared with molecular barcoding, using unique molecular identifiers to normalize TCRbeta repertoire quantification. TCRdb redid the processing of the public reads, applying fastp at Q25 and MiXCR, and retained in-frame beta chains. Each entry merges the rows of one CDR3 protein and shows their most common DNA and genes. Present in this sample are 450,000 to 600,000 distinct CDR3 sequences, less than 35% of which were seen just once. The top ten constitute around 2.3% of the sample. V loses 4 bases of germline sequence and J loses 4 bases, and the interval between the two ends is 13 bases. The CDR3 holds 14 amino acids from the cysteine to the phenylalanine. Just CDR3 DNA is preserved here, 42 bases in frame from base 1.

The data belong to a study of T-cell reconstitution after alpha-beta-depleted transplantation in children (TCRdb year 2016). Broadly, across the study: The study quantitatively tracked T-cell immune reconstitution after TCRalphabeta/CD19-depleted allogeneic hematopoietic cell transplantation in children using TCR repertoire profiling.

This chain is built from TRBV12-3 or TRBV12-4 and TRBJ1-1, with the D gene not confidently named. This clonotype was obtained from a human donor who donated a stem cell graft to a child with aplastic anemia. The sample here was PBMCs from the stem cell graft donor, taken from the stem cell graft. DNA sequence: TGTGCCAGCAGTTCGCCATGGGAGGCCACTGAAGCTTTCTTT. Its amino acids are CASSSPWEATEAFF.